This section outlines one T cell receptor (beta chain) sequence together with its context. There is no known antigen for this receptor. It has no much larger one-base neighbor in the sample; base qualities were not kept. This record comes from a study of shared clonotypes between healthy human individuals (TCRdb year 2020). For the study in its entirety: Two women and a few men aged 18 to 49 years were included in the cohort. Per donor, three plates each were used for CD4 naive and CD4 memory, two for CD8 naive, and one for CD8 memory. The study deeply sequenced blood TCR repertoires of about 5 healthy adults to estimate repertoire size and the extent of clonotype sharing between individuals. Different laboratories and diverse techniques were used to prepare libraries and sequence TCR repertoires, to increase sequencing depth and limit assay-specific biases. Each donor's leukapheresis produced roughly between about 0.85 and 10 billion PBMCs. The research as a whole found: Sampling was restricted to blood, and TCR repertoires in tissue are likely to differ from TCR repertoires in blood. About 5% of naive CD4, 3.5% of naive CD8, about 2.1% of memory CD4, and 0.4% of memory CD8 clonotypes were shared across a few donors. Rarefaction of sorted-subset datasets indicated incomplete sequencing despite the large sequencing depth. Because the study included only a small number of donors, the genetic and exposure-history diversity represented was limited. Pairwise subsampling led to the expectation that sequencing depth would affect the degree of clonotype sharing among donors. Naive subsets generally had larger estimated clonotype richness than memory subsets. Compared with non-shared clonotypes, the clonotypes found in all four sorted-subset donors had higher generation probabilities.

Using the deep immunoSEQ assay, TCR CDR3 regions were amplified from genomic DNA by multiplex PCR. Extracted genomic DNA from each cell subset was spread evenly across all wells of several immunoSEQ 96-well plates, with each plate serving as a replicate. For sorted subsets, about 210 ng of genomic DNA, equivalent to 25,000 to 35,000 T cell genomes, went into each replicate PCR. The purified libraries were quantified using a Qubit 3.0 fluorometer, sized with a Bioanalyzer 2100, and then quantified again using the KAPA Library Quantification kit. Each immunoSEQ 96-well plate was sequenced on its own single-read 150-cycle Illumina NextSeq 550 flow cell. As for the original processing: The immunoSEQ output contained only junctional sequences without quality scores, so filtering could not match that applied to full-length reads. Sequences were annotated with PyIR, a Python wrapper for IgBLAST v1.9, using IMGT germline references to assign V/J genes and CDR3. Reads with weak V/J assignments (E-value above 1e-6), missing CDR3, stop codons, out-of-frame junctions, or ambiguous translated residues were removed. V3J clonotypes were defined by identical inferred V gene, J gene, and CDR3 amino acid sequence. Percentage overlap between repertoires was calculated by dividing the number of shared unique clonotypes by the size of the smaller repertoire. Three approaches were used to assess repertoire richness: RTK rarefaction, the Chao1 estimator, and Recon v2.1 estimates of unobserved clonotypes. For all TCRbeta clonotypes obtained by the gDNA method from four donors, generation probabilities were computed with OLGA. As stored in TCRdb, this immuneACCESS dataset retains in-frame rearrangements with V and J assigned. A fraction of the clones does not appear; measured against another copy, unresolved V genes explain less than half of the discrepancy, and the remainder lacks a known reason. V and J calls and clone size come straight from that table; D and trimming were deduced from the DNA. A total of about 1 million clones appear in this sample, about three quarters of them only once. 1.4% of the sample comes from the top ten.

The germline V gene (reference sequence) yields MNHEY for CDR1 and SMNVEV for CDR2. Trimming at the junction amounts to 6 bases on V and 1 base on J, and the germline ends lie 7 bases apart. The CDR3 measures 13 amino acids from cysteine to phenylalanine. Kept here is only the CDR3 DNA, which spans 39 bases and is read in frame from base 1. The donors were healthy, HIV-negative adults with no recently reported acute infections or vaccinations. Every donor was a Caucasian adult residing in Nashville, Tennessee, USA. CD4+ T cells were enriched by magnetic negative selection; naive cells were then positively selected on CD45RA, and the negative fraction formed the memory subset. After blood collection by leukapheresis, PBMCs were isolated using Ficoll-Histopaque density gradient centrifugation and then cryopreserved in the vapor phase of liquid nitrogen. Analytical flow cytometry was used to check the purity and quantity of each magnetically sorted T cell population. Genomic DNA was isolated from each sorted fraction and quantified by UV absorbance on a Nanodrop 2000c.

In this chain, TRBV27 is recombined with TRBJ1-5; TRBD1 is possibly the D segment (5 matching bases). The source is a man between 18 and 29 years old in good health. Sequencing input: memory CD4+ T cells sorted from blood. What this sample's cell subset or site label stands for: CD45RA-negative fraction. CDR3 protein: CASRRQSNQPQHF. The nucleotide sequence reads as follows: TGTGCCAGCAGAAGACAGAGCAATCAGCCCCAGCATTTT.